Detailed here is one TCR beta chain. Antigen unknown. Germline CDR1 is DFQATT and CDR2 is SNEGSKA (reference sequence). The CDR3 extends over 11 amino acids. Trimming removed 5 bases at V and 7 bases at J, with 11 bases between. This specimen belongs to a study of blood T cells in healthy people across ages. Primed by a sample-barcoded 5' primer and a J-beta primer mix, a second PCR proceeded for 7 to 11 cycles. Every cDNA molecule bore a tag from a template-switch adaptor containing 12 random nucleotides. Via MiXCR, TCRdb re-called the 5' RACE reads, giving one row per CDR3 protein. The sample comprises roughly 1.5 million distinct CDR3 sequences, approximately 39% of which are singletons, and under 5% rests with the top ten. Overall study results and limits: Higher naive T cell percentage went strongly together with higher TCR beta diversity.

The sequence derives from a woman under 30 in good health. The rearrangement joins TRBV20-1 to TRBJ1-2, with a weak D call TRBD1 (5 bases). The specimen sequenced was blood. CDR3 loop: CSAVRDLGYTF. The CDR3 DNA reads TGCAGTGCTGTCCGGGACCTTGGCTACACCTTC.